At least ten counts were recorded for the clone carrying this TCR beta chain. The entry originates in a study of T-cell reconstitution after alpha-beta-depleted transplantation in children. The CDR3 runs to 14 residues. V lost 4 bases, J lost 5 bases, and 16 bases lay in between. CDR1 is SGHNT, CDR2 YYREEE, per germline (reference sequence). Construction of the TCRbeta library involved unique molecular identifiers. TCRdb reprocessed the PCR reads via MiXCR and lists one record per CDR3 protein. This sample has around 370,000 distinct CDR3 sequences, with about a tenth found just once. The material sequenced was PBMCs from the stem cell graft donor, taken from the stem cell graft. The chain employs TRBV5-4 and TRBJ2-7; D assignment may be TRBD1 or TRBD2 (7 bases each). The TCR sequence derives from a human donor who donated a stem cell graft to a child with acute lymphoblastic leukemia. The CDR3 bases are TGTGCCAGCAGCCGGAGGGGAGGGGGCCACGAGCAGTACTTC. This gives the protein CASSRRGGGHEQYF. Looking up the rest from reference TRBV5-4 and TRBJ2-7 gives the full variable domain: ETGVTQSPTHLIKTRGQQVTLRCSSQSGHNTVSWYQQALGQGPQFIFQYYREEENGRGNFPPRFSGLQFPNYSSELNVNALELDDSALYLCASSRRGGGHEQYFGPGTRLTVT.